This passage covers 24 T cell receptor beta chains from one sample sequenced in a study of persistence of HIV-infected CD4 T cells. Cells were stimulated nonspecifically with anti-CD3/anti-CD28 magnetic beads. Sorting of responding CD4+ T cells relied on upregulated CD40 ligand together with CD69. Antigen specificity for these receptors is unknown. Sequencing used immunoSEQ version 4 in survey mode. Repertoires were generated with immunoSEQ multiplex PCR, while TCRdb's copy carries only in-frame clones and drops some. Among some 45,000 clones listed, around 90% were seen once. The source was CD4+ T cells sorted from PBMCs after approximately 20-hour stimulation, collected from a patient who received antiretroviral therapy. The receptors were gathered from an adult woman with HIV who was CMV-seropositive.

The rearrangement links TRBV10-3 to TRBJ1-1; the D is unclear. This CDR3 spans 17 amino acids. Germline-derived CDR1 and CDR2 are ENHRY and SYGVKD. V lost 9 bases, J lost 0 bases, and 23 bases lay in between. CDR3 loop: CAITPTAGSQMNTEAFF. The CDR3 DNA sequence: TGTGCCATAACTCCAACCGCCGGGTCCCAGATGAACACTGAAGCTTTCTTT.

CDR3 coding DNA: TGTGCCACCCAACTAAGCTCCTACAATGAGCAGTTCTTC. Translation gives CATQLSSYNEQFF. The gene calls are TRBV12-3 or TRBV12-4 and TRBJ2-1; D remains unclear. The V end lost 10 bases, the J end lost 0 bases, and 10 bases lay between the germline ends. This CDR3 spans 13 amino acids.

The V gene is TRBV5-1, the J gene TRBJ1-3; D ambiguous. V was cut by 4 bases and J by 2 bases, with 10 bases left in between. This CDR3 has 14 amino acids. Germline CDR1 and CDR2: SGHRS and YFSETQ. The CDR3 spells CASSTEGPGNTIYF. The CDR3 DNA follows: TGCGCCAGCAGCACCGAGGGTCCTGGAAACACCATATATTTT.

J is TRBJ1-1 and V is TRBV2; the match to TRBD1 covers 7 bases. This CDR3 has 14 residues. The germline V gene encodes CDR1 SNHLY and CDR2 FYNNEI. Unmatched junction bases numbered 11, after V lost 7 bases and J lost 6 bases. The CDR3 sequence is CASIAPQGVPEAFF. The DNA of the CDR3 is TGTGCCAGCATTGCGCCCCAGGGGGTCCCTGAAGCTTTCTTT. The complete variable domain, with remaining parts taken from reference TRBV2 and TRBJ1-1, reads EPEVTQTPSHQVTQMGQEVILRCVPISNHLYFYWYRQILGQKVEFLVSFYNNEISEKSEIFDDQFSVERPDGSNFTLKIRSTKLEDSAMYFCASIAPQGVPEAFFGQGTRLTVV.

J is TRBJ1-2 and V is TRBV6-5; 9 bases match TRBD1. With V trimmed by 6 bases and J by 6 bases, 5 bases remained unmatched. The CDR3 loop spans 13 amino acids. The germline V gene has CDR1 MNHEY and CDR2 SVGAGI. In DNA form, the CDR3 reads TGTGCCAGCAGCCCGGGACAGGGAAATGGCTACACCTTC. This codes for CASSPGQGNGYTF.

The chain links TRBV6-5 to TRBJ2-3, with no clear D. Trimming left V 6 bases short and J 0 bases short, with 4 bases between. CDR3 length: 12 amino acids. Germline V lookup: CDR1 MNHEY, CDR2 SVGAGI. In DNA form, the CDR3 reads TGTGCCAGCAGCCCAAGCACAGATACGCAGTATTTT. Amino acids: CASSPSTDTQYF.

The V call is TRBV29-1, the J call TRBJ1-4; D perhaps matches TRBD1 (5 bases). V lost 7 bases to trimming and J lost 3 bases, with 15 bases between them. This CDR3 spans 14 amino acids. Per the germline V gene, CDR1 is SQVTM and CDR2 is ANQGSEA. CDR3 loop: CSAATAGANEKLFF. In DNA, the CDR3 is TGCAGCGCCGCGACAGCGGGGGCTAATGAAAAACTGTTTTTT.

Only a few counts were recorded for this clone. This rearrangement joins TRBV12-3 or TRBV12-4 to TRBJ1-2; D not certain. The CDR3 has 13 residues. V was clipped by 3 bases and J by 2 bases, with 7 bases between them. CDR3 residues: CASSLIPNYGYTF. Here the CDR3 DNA reads TGTGCCAGCAGTTTGATCCCAAACTATGGCTACACCTTC.

This sequence joins TRBV7-2 and TRBJ1-6; D is perhaps TRBD1 (5 bases). Germline lookup yields CDR1 SGHTA and CDR2 FQGNSA. The CDR3 extends over 15 amino acids. The germline V and J ends were trimmed by 1 base and 7 bases, with 11 bases remaining between them. The CDR3 region has the DNA TGTGCCAGCAGCTTAGAAAACAGGCAAAATTCACCCCTCCACTTT. Translated: CASSLENRQNSPLHF.

The V and J genes are TRBV5-1 and TRBJ1-4, with TRBD1 as a possible D gene (6 bases). The germline CDR1 and CDR2 sequences are SGHRS and YFSETQ. The CDR3 spans 15 residues. Trimming removed 0 bases from V and 8 bases from J, with 14 bases in between. The CDR3 DNA reads as TGCGCCAGCAGCTTGGATGACAGGTTTGGAGAAAAACTGTTTTTT. Translation gives CASSLDDRFGEKLFF.

The chain uses TRBV3-1 (or the pseudogene TRBV3-2) and TRBJ1-6, with 8 bases that match TRBD1. V lost 5 bases to trimming and J lost 9 bases; unmatched junction nucleotides: 12. The CDR3 consists of 16 residues. Germline values: CDR1 LGHDT, CDR2 YNNKEL (reference sequence). The CDR3 DNA reads TGTGCCAGCAGCACCTACTTTCCAGGGGGCGGTTCACCCCTCCACTTT. It translates to CASSTYFPGGGSPLHF.

This sequence joins TRBV10-3 and TRBJ1-5; no definite D call. The CDR3 runs to 13 residues. The germline CDR1 and CDR2 sequences are ENHRY and SYGVKD. Trimming removed 3 bases at V and 7 bases at J, with 10 bases between. The CDR3 nucleotides read TGTGCCATCAGTGAACCAGGAGGCCAGCCCCAGCATTTT. This gives the protein CAISEPGGQPQHF.

The chain links TRBV30 to TRBJ1-4, with D perhaps TRBD1 (5 bases). Germline assignment: CDR1 GTSNPN and CDR2 SVGIG (reference sequence). CDR3 length: 15 amino acids. V gave up 2 bases and J gave up 2 bases, with 12 bases separating them. Written as DNA, the CDR3 is TGTGCCTGGAGTAAAGGGACCGGCACTAATGAAAAACTGTTTTTT. Translation gives CAWSKGTGTNEKLFF.

This clone came up once. This chain uses TRBV19 with TRBJ1-1, with D perhaps matching TRBD1 (6 bases). The CDR3 is made up of 14 amino acids. CDR1 is LNHDA and CDR2 is SQIVND in the germline V gene (reference sequence). V lost 7 bases to trimming and J lost 0 bases, with 12 bases between them. In DNA, the CDR3 is TGTGCCAGTAAGGGGGGGCTCTTGAACACTGAAGCTTTCTTT. Its translation is CASKGGLLNTEAFF. Together with reference TRBV19 and TRBJ1-1, the CDR3 gives the full variable domain: DGGITQSPKYLFRKEGQNVTLSCEQNLNHDAMYWYRQDPGQGLRLIYYSQIVNDFQKGDIAEGYSVSREKKESFPLTVTSAQKNPTAFYLCASKGGLLNTEAFFGQGTRLTVV.

This chain connects TRBV29-1 to TRBJ2-3, with 11 bases fitting TRBD1. CDR1 is SQVTM and CDR2 is ANQGSEA in the germline V gene. This CDR3 is built from 13 residues. J lost 5 bases, V lost 6 bases, and 4 bases had no gene match. The CDR3 DNA reads as TGCAGCGTCCGGGACAGGGGGAGAGATACGCAGTATTTT. Its protein product is CSVRDRGRDTQYF.

The sample holds one count of this clone. V and J are TRBV7-6 and TRBJ1-5, with 7 bases matching TRBD1. The CDR3 runs to 13 residues. Per the germline V gene, CDR1 is SGHVS and CDR2 is FNYEAQ. Trimming took 8 bases from V and 2 from J; bases not matched to a gene: 3. CDR3 nucleotides: TGTGCCAGCTCCGGGACAGGCAATCAGCCCCAGCATTTT. Protein sequence: CASSGTGNQPQHF. Variable domain in full (rest from reference TRBV7-6 and TRBJ1-5): GAGVSQSPRYKVTKRGQDVALRCDPISGHVSLYWYRQALGQGPEFLTYFNYEAQQDKSGLPNDRFSAERPEGSISTLTIQRTEQRDSAMYRCASSGTGNQPQHFGDGTRLSIL.

V and J are TRBV19 and TRBJ1-5; D is ambiguous. The V gene lost 5 bases and the J gene lost 5 bases, with 13 bases spanning the gap. The germline V gene encodes CDR1 LNHDA and CDR2 SQIVND (reference sequence). CDR3 length: 14 residues. This chain's CDR3 is CASSWGNRDQPQHF. In DNA form, the CDR3 reads TGTGCCAGTAGTTGGGGAAACCGCGATCAGCCCCAGCATTTT.

About this clone itself: No conserved phenylalanine or tryptophan is present at the end of the CDR3, so a read error is the likely explanation. The chain is built from TRBV5-5 and TRBJ1-2; D may be TRBD1 (5 bases). V lost 4 bases to trimming and J lost 0 bases, with 16 bases between them. The CDR3 has 16 residues. The V gene's germline CDR1 is SGHKS and CDR2 YYEKEE (reference sequence). As DNA, the CDR3 is TGTGCCAGCAGCCCCCGCCGGGACCGATCTAACTATGGCTACACCCTC. It translates to CASSPRRDRSNYGYTL.

V usage is TRBV14 and J usage is TRBJ2-1; 10 bases map to TRBD1. The J segment lost 4 bases and the V segment lost 4 bases, leaving 4 bases of the junction unmatched. The CDR3 has 15 residues. Per germline, CDR1 SGHDN and CDR2 FVKESK. CDR3 sequence (DNA): TGTGCCAGCAGCCCAATGGGACAGGGGTACAATGAGCAGTTCTTC. This codes for CASSPMGQGYNEQFF.

The V gene is TRBV6-1, the J gene TRBJ1-5; D is unresolved. The V end was cut by 3 bases, the J end by 5 bases, with 5 bases between. Germline CDR1 and CDR2: MNHNS and SASEGT. CDR3 size: 12 residues. CDR3 DNA: TGTGCCAGCAGTGACCCGTATCAGCCCCAGCATTTT. This gives the protein CASSDPYQPQHF.

The chain carries TRBV9 and TRBJ1-1; D unresolved. The V gene's germline CDR1 is SGDLS and CDR2 YYNGEE. CDR3 length: 16 residues. V lost 0 bases and J 0 bases, leaving 12 bases between the germline ends. CDR3: CASSVAPQLMNTEAFF. In DNA, the CDR3 is TGTGCCAGCAGCGTAGCCCCACAGCTTATGAACACTGAAGCTTTCTTT.

This clone appeared a single time. The V and J genes are TRBV6-1 and TRBJ1-4; 10 bases align to TRBD1. Trimming at V came to 2 bases and at J to 7 bases, leaving 4 bases not matched to a gene. CDR1 MNHNS and CDR2 SASEGT come from the germline V gene. This CDR3 comprises 15 residues. CDR3 sequence reads: CASSERWTGGEKLFF. The CDR3 DNA reads TGTGCCAGCAGTGAACGATGGACAGGGGGTGAAAAACTGTTTTTT.

This clone was recorded a few times. The chain combines TRBV27 with TRBJ2-7; maybe TRBD1 (6 bases). Germline V gene data show CDR1 as MNHEY and CDR2 as SMNVEV (reference sequence). The V gene lost 6 bases and the J gene lost 2 bases, with 14 bases spanning the gap. CDR3 length: 14 amino acids. CDR3 nucleotides: TGTGCCAGCAGCCCAACACAGGGCCCCTACGAGCAGTACTTC. As protein: CASSPTQGPYEQYF.

The chain combines TRBV30 with TRBJ1-1; no clear D gene. V was pared by 0 bases and J by 1 base, with 9 bases between. There are 14 residues in the CDR3. Germline CDR1 reads GTSNPN; CDR2 reads SVGIG (reference sequence). The DNA for the CDR3 is TGTGCCTGGAGTGTACTGGGTAGGAACACTGAAGCTTTCTTT. This translates into CAWSVLGRNTEAFF.